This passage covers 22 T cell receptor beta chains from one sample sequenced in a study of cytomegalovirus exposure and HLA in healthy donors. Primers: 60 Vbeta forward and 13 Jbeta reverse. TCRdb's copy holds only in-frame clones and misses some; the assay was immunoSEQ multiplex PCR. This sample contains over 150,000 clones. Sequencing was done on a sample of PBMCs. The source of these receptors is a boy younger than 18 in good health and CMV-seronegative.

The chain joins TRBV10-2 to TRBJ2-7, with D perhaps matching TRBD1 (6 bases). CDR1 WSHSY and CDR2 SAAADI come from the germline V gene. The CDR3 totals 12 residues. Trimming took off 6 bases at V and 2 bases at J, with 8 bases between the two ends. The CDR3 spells CASSTGPYEQYF. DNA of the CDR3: TGCGCCAGCAGCACAGGGCCCTACGAGCAGTACTTC.

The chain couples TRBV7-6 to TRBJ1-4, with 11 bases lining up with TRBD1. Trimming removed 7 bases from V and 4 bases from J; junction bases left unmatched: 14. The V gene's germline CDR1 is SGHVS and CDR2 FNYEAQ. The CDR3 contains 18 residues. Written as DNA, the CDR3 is TGTGCCAGCACCCGGACAGGGGGCCAGAAAGACCTTAATGAAAAACTGTTTTTT. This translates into CASTRTGGQKDLNEKLFF.

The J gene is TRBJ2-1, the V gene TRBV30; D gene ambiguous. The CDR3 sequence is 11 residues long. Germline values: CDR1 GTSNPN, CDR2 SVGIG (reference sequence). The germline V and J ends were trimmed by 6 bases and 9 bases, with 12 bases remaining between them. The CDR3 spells CACFVRGEQFF. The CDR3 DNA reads TGTGCCTGTTTCGTAAGAGGTGAGCAGTTCTTC.

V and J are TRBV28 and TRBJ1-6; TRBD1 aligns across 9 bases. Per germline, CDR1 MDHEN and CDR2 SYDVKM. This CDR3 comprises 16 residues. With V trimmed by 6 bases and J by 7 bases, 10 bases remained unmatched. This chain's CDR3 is CASSLTPDRGNSPLHF. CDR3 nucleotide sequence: TGTGCCAGCAGCCTAACCCCGGACAGGGGCAATTCACCCCTCCACTTT.

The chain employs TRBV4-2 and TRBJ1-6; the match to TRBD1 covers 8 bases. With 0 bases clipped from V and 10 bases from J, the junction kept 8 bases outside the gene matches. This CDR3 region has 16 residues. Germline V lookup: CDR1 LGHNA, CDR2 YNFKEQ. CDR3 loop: CASSQDYGQGNSPLHF. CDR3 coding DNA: TGTGCCAGCAGCCAAGATTATGGACAGGGAAACTCACCCCTCCACTTT.

CDR3 in DNA: TGTGCCAACCTAGAACTTCAGCGGGGGAATGAGCAGTTCTTC. Protein: CANLELQRGNEQFF. The chain joins TRBV7-9 to TRBJ2-1, with TRBD2 matching over 8 bases. This CDR3 is 14 amino acids long. V was pared by 10 bases and J by 7 bases, with 12 bases of the junction left unmatched. CDR1 and CDR2 from the germline V gene are SEHNR and FQNEAQ (reference sequence).

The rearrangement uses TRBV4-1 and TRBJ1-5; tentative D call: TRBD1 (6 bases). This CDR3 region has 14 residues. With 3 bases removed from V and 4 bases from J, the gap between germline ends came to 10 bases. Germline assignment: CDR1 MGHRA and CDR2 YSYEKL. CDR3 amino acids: CASSHPGVNQPQHF. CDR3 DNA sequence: TGCGCCAGCAGCCACCCAGGGGTAAATCAGCCCCAGCATTTT.

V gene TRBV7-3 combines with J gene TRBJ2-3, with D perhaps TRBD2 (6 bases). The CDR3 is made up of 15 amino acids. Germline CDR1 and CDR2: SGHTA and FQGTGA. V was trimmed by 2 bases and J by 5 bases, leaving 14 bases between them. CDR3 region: CASSLLAGTGDTQYF. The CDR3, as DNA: TGTGCCAGCAGCTTACTCGCGGGGACTGGAGATACGCAGTATTTT.

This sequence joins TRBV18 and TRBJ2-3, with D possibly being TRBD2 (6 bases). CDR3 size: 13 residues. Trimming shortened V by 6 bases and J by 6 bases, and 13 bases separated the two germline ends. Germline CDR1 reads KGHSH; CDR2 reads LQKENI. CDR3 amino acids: CASSAVGGDTQYF. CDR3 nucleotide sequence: TGTGCCAGCTCTGCCGTTGGGGGGGATACGCAGTATTTT.

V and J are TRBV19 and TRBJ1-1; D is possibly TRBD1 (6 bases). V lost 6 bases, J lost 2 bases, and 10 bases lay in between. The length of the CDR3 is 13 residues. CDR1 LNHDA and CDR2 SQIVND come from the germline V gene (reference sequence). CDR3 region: CASRSGTNTEAFF. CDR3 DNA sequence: TGTGCCAGTAGGTCCGGGACAAACACTGAAGCTTTCTTT.

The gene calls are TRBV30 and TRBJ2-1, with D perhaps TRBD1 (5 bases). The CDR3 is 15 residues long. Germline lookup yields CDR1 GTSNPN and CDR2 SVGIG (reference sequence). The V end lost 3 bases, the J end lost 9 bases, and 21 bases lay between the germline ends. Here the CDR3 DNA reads TGTGCCTGGAGCCACTATTCTAGGGGTTTTGGTGAGCAGTTCTTC. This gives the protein CAWSHYSRGFGEQFF.

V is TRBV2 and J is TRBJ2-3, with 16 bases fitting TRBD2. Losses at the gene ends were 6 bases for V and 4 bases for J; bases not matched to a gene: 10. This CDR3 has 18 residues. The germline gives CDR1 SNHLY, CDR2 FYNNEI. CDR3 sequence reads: CASRKGTSGGERPDTQYF. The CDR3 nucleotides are TGTGCCAGCAGGAAAGGGACTAGCGGGGGGGAGCGCCCAGATACGCAGTATTTT. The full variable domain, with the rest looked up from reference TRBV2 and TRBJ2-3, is EPEVTQTPSHQVTQMGQEVILRCVPISNHLYFYWYRQILGQKVEFLVSFYNNEISEKSEIFDDQFSVERPDGSNFTLKIRSTKLEDSAMYFCASRKGTSGGERPDTQYFGPGTRLTVL.

This chain's CDR3 is CAWSPLNRGGGEKLFF. The CDR3 DNA reads TGTGCCTGGAGTCCCTTAAACAGGGGAGGCGGTGAAAAACTGTTTTTT. The chain has TRBV30 and TRBJ1-4; 7 bases fit TRBD1. Germline V CDR1 and CDR2: GTSNPN, SVGIG (reference sequence). The CDR3 has 16 residues. Trimming removed 2 bases from V and 7 bases from J; junction bases left unmatched: 13.

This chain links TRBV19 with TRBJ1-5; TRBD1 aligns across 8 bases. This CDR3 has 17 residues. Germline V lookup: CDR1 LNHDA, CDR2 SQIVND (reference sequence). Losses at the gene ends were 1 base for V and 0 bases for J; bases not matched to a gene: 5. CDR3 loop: CASSIGGQAYSNQPQHF. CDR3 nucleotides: TGTGCCAGTAGTATAGGGGGACAGGCCTATAGCAATCAGCCCCAGCATTTT. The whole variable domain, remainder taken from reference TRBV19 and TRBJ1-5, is DGGITQSPKYLFRKEGQNVTLSCEQNLNHDAMYWYRQDPGQGLRLIYYSQIVNDFQKGDIAEGYSVSREKKESFPLTVTSAQKNPTAFYLCASSIGGQAYSNQPQHFGDGTRLSIL.

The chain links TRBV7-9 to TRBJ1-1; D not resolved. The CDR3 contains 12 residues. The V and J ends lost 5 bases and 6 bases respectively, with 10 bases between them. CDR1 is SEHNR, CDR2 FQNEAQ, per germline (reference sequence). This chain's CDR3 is CASSQESAEAFF. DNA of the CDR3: TGTGCCAGCAGCCAAGAGAGTGCTGAAGCTTTCTTT.

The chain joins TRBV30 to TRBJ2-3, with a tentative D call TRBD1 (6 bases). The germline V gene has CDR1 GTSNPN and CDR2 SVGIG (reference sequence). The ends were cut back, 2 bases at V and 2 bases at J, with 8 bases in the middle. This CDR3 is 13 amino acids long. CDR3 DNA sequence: TGTGCCTGGAGTAAGGGGGTCACAGATACGCAGTATTTT. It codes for CAWSKGVTDTQYF. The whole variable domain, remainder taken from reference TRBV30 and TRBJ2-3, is SQTIHQWPATLVQPVGSPLSLECTVEGTSNPNLYWYRQAAGRGLQLLFYSVGIGQISSEVPQNLSASRPQDRQFILSSKKLLLSDSGFYLCAWSKGVTDTQYFGPGTRLTVL.

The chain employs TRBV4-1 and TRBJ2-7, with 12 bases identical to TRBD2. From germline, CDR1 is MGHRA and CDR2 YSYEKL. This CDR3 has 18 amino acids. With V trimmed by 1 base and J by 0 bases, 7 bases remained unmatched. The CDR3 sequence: CASSQVETSGGSSYEQYF. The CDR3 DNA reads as TGCGCCAGCAGCCAAGTTGAGACTAGCGGGGGCAGCTCCTACGAGCAGTACTTC.

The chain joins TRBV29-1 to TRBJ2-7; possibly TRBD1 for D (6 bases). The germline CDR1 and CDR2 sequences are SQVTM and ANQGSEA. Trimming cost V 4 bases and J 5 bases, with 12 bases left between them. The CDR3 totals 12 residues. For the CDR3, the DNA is TGCAGCGTTGGGTTGGGGGCCCACGAGCAGTACTTC. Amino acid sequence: CSVGLGAHEQYF.

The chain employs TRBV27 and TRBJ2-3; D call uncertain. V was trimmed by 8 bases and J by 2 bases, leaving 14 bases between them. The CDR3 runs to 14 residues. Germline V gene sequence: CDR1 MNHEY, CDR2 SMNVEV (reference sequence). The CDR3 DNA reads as TGTGCCAGCCGAGAGCGAGCCCCCACAGATACGCAGTATTTT. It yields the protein CASRERAPTDTQYF.

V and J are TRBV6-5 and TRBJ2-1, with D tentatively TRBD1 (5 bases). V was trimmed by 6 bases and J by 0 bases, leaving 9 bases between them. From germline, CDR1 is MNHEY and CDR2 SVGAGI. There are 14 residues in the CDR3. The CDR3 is CASRGLSSYNEQFF. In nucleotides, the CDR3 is TGTGCCAGCAGGGGGCTGAGCTCCTACAATGAGCAGTTCTTC.

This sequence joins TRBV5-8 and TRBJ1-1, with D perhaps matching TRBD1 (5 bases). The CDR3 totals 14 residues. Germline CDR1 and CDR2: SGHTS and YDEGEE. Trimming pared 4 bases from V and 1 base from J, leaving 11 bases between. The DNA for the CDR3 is TGTGCCAGCAGCCGGGGGACGGGGAACACTGAAGCTTTCTTT. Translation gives CASSRGTGNTEAFF.

CDR3 region: CATSRVQGLNTEAFF. In DNA form, the CDR3 reads TGTGCCACCAGCAGAGTTCAGGGATTGAACACTGAAGCTTTCTTT. V and J are TRBV15 and TRBJ1-1, with a possible D match to TRBD1 (5 bases). Trimming took off 1 base at V and 0 bases at J, with 9 bases between the two ends. Per germline, CDR1 LNHNV and CDR2 YYDKDF (reference sequence). The CDR3 sequence is 15 residues long.